What follows is one TCR beta chain and its context. The antigen is not known. Germline V lookup: CDR1 LGHNA, CDR2 YNFKEQ. V gave up 1 base and J gave up 1 base, with 15 bases separating them. This CDR3 is built from 17 residues. This entry comes from a study of cytomegalovirus exposure and HLA in healthy donors. Looking at the study overall: When over 300 donors were genotyped, just over 80% of them were found to fall in the Caucasian-associated ancestry cluster. Study-wide points: Per published accounts, TCR beta sequences correctly predicted the HLA-A and HLA-B alleles of most subjects. 150 or so TCR beta chains were listed as cytomegalovirus-associated.

The PCR had 60 Vbeta and 13 Jbeta primers. The repertoire was sequenced with immunoSEQ multiplex PCR; TCRdb's copy has only in-frame clones and lacks some. There are roughly 84,000 clones in the sample, with 0.45% to 0.7% held by the top ten. The sequenced sample consisted of PBMCs. This TCR was sampled from a man over 45 in good health and CMV-seronegative. The rearrangement links TRBV4-2 to TRBJ2-3; D remains unclear. The CDR3 reads CASSQVAAVKGTDTQYF. The CDR3 DNA follows: TGTGCCAGCAGCCAAGTGGCGGCAGTGAAGGGCACAGATACGCAGTATTTT.